The 32 T cell receptor beta chains in this list originate from one sample, sequenced in a study of T cell responses to AZD1222 COVID-19 vaccine. Clones were read by immunoSEQ multiplex PCR, and TCRdb kept only the in-frame ones, dropping some. This table has 150,000 to 200,000 clones, about 89% appearing once. This material consisted of peripheral blood, taken on day 0 of MenACWY control vaccination. These receptors came from an adult in good health.

The chain uses TRBV25-1 and TRBJ1-6; TRBD1 is a possible D gene (6 bases). Germline CDR1 and CDR2: MGHDK and SYGVNS. V lost 6 bases and J lost 7, with 7 bases in between. CDR3 size: 12 residues. CDR3 DNA: TGTGCCAGCAGAACAGGGAATTCACCCCTCCACTTT. This translates into CASRTGNSPLHF.

The chain combines TRBV7-8 with TRBJ2-3; tentatively, D is TRBD1 (6 bases). Germline values: CDR1 SGHVS, CDR2 FQNEAQ. The CDR3 is made up of 14 amino acids. V lost 5 bases and J 1 base, leaving 10 bases between the germline ends. Here the CDR3 DNA reads TGTGCCAGCAGCCTCCGACAGGGCACAGATACGCAGTATTTT. Amino acid sequence: CASSLRQGTDTQYF.

With regard to this clone: Other DNA variants within this sample encode the same CDR3. The chain recombines TRBV9 with TRBJ1-1, with TRBD1 as a possible D gene (6 bases). The CDR3 has 14 residues. The V end was cut by 2 bases, the J end by 4 bases, with 12 bases between. The germline gives CDR1 SGDLS, CDR2 YYNGEE. The CDR3 bases are TGTGCCAGCAGCGTTGGGGGCGTGGGCACTGAAGCTTTCTTT. The encoded protein is CASSVGGVGTEAFF.

The CDR3 is CASSLEFSGSSGNTIYF. As DNA, the CDR3 is TGCGCCAGCAGCTTGGAATTCAGCGGATCCTCTGGAAACACCATATATTTT. The gene calls are TRBV5-1 and TRBJ1-3; no reliable D call. CDR3 size: 17 residues. Trimming stripped 0 bases from V and 0 bases from J, with 13 bases between. CDR1 is SGHRS and CDR2 is YFSETQ in the germline V gene.

This chain links TRBV6-5 with TRBJ2-3; D is undetermined. Germline V gene sequence: CDR1 MNHEY, CDR2 SVGAGI. Trimming removed 2 bases at V and 2 bases at J, with 5 bases between. The CDR3 has 13 residues. CDR3 coding DNA: TGTGCCAGCAGTTACAGAAACACAGATACGCAGTATTTT. Protein sequence: CASSYRNTDTQYF.

The chain carries TRBV3-1 (or the pseudogene TRBV3-2) and TRBJ2-1; D unclear. V was pared by 3 bases and J by 5 bases, with 17 bases between. CDR3 length: 16 amino acids. Germline V gene data show CDR1 as LGHDT and CDR2 as YNNKEL (reference sequence). The CDR3 nucleotides read TGTGCCAGCAGCCACCGTTCAGGCCCGGAGCACAATGAGCAGTTCTTC. The encoded protein is CASSHRSGPEHNEQFF.

V and J are TRBV7-5 and TRBJ1-5; the D segment call TRBD1 is taken from the table without a DNA check. TRBV7-5 is a documented pseudogene. This CDR3 spans 20 amino acids. CDR3 coding DNA: TGTGTCAGAAGCCGAATCCGGGACAGGGGGAATTGTGCGGCATATCAGCCCCAGCATTTT. Its protein product is CVRSRIRDRGNCAAYQPQHF.

The rearrangement links TRBV3-1 (or the pseudogene TRBV3-2) to TRBJ2-7; D ambiguous. Between the trimmed V and J ends, which lost 3 bases and 4 bases, there was a span of 16 bases. This CDR3 has 15 residues. Germline assignment: CDR1 LGHDT and CDR2 YNNKEL (reference sequence). CDR3 DNA: TGTGCCAGCAGCCATGACGGAACTGGCGGATACGAGCAGTACTTC. Its protein is CASSHDGTGGYEQYF.

The genes are TRBV30 and TRBJ2-6; weak D call: TRBD1 (7 bases). Germline CDR1 reads GTSNPN; CDR2 reads SVGIG (reference sequence). The CDR3 contains 17 residues. V lost 0 bases to trimming and J lost 0 bases, with 12 bases between them. The CDR3 region is CAWSVKQGGSGANVLTF. CDR3 nucleotide sequence: TGTGCCTGGAGTGTAAAGCAGGGGGGCTCTGGGGCCAACGTCCTGACTTTC.

V gene TRBV7-9 combines with J gene TRBJ2-3, with D unclear. The germline gives CDR1 SEHNR, CDR2 FQNEAQ (reference sequence). Trimming shortened V by 5 bases and J by 2 bases, and 8 bases separated the two germline ends. The CDR3 totals 13 residues. CDR3: CASSGWVTDTQYF. DNA of the CDR3: TGTGCCAGCAGCGGCTGGGTCACAGATACGCAGTATTTT.

CDR3 DNA sequence: TGTGCCAGCAGTCCTGGGGCCAACGTCCTGACTTTC. It encodes CASSPGANVLTF. This chain connects TRBV3-1 (or the pseudogene TRBV3-2) to TRBJ2-6; D gene ambiguous. The CDR3 runs 12 residues. Germline V gene data show CDR1 as LGHDT and CDR2 as YNNKEL (reference sequence). V was trimmed by 6 bases and J by 2 bases, leaving 2 bases between them.

This clone was counted only a few times. J is TRBJ1-5 and V is TRBV14; no firm D call. Trimming left V 6 bases short and J 0 bases short, with 12 bases between. The CDR3 totals 15 residues. Germline V gene data show CDR1 as SGHDN and CDR2 as FVKESK. CDR3 DNA: TGTGCCAGCAGACAGACGAGGGATAGCAATCAGCCCCAGCATTTT. This codes for CASRQTRDSNQPQHF.

This chain connects TRBV18 to TRBJ2-5; 10 positions agree with TRBD1. Germline V gene data show CDR1 as KGHSH and CDR2 as LQKENI. V was clipped by 3 bases and J by 5 bases; unmatched bases: 3. The CDR3 is 14 amino acids. The CDR3 DNA sequence: TGTGCCAGCTCACCGGGACAGGGGATTGAGACCCAGTACTTC. Protein sequence: CASSPGQGIETQYF.

V usage is TRBV19 and J usage is TRBJ1-3; D is ambiguous. The CDR3 has 14 residues. Germline-derived CDR1 and CDR2 are LNHDA and SQIVND (reference sequence). The ends were cut back, 7 bases at V and 0 bases at J, with 10 bases in the middle. The CDR3: CASTYSHSGNTIYF. The CDR3 nucleotides read TGTGCCAGTACATACTCACACTCTGGAAACACCATATATTTT.

This clone was detected only once. The chain is built from TRBV19 and TRBJ2-1; 8 bases line up with TRBD1. Germline V CDR1 and CDR2: LNHDA, SQIVND (reference sequence). Unmatched junction bases numbered 3, after V lost 5 bases and J lost 6 bases. The CDR3 runs to 13 residues. The CDR3 sequence is CASSLTGGNEQFF. For the CDR3, the DNA is TGTGCCAGTAGTCTAACAGGGGGCAATGAGCAGTTCTTC.

CDR3 bases: TGCGCCAGCAGCTTCGTCGGGGGGGCAGCAGATACGCAGTATTTT. Protein product: CASSFVGGAADTQYF. The chain uses TRBV5-1 and TRBJ2-3, with 8 bases fitting TRBD2. With 2 bases clipped from V and 4 bases from J, the junction kept 6 bases outside the gene matches. CDR1 is SGHRS and CDR2 is YFSETQ in the germline V gene. This CDR3 comprises 15 residues.

This clone was counted a single time. V and J are TRBV7-2 and TRBJ1-1; tentative D call: TRBD1 (6 bases). Deletions cut 7 bases from V and 1 base from J, with 19 bases between. This CDR3 region has 16 residues. The germline CDR1 and CDR2 sequences are SGHTA and FQGNSA. The CDR3 loop reads CASNRGVGRQNTEAFF. DNA for the CDR3: TGTGCCAGCAATAGGGGGGTCGGCAGACAGAACACTGAAGCTTTCTTT.

This clone came up once. The J gene is TRBJ1-2, the V gene TRBV6-4; D call uncertain. Germline assignment: CDR1 MRHNA and CDR2 SNTAGT. The germline V and J ends were trimmed by 2 bases and 4 bases, with 11 bases remaining between them. The CDR3 contains 14 residues. CDR3 sequence reads: CASSDRVLVYGYTF. The DNA for the CDR3 is TGTGCCAGCAGTGACCGGGTTTTGGTCTATGGCTACACCTTC.

The chain links TRBV2 to TRBJ1-1, with a tentative D call TRBD1 (5 bases). The germline gives CDR1 SNHLY, CDR2 FYNNEI. V lost 4 bases to trimming and J lost 0 bases, with 9 bases between them. The CDR3 has 14 amino acids. CDR3 DNA: TGTGCCAGCAGTGTGGGGCACATGAACACTGAAGCTTTCTTT. This gives the protein CASSVGHMNTEAFF.

The chain links TRBV18 to TRBJ2-7; TRBD1 matches 7 bases. This CDR3 has 15 amino acids. The ends lost 4 bases at V and 7 bases at J; junction bases unmatched: 13. CDR1 is KGHSH and CDR2 is LQKENI in the germline V gene. CDR3 sequence: CASSRQGVRGEEQYF. CDR3 in DNA: TGTGCCAGCTCACGGCAGGGGGTAAGGGGAGAGGAGCAGTACTTC.

This clone appeared a few times. The gene calls are TRBV30 and TRBJ1-1; 7 bases fit TRBD1. After removal of 7 bases from V and 0 bases from J, the junction contained 11 bases not matched to a gene. CDR1 and CDR2 (germline): GTSNPN, SVGIG (reference sequence). CDR3 size: 15 residues. CDR3 amino acids: CAYTGTAFMNTEAFF. DNA for the CDR3: TGTGCCTATACCGGGACAGCTTTTATGAACACTGAAGCTTTCTTT. Complete variable domain (other parts from reference TRBV30 and TRBJ1-1): SQTIHQWPATLVQPVGSPLSLECTVEGTSNPNLYWYRQAAGRGLQLLFYSVGIGQISSEVPQNLSASRPQDRQFILSSKKLLLSDSGFYLCAYTGTAFMNTEAFFGQGTRLTVV.

Only one count was recorded for this clone. This chain connects TRBV21-1 to TRBJ2-4; the table's TRBD2 call for D was not verified on the DNA. TRBV21-1 has pseudogene status. The CDR3 consists of 20 residues. The CDR3 sequence: CASSKGNKASGSLVKNIQYF. The CDR3, as DNA: TGTGCCAGCAGCAAAGGAAACAAAGCTAGCGGGAGTTTGGTCAAAAACATTCAGTACTTC.

The gene calls are TRBV6-6 and TRBJ1-4; D is unclear. CDR1 MNHNY and CDR2 SVGAGI come from the germline V gene (reference sequence). Trimming shortened V by 2 bases and J by 5 bases, and 15 bases separated the two germline ends. This CDR3 is 16 amino acids long. The CDR3 DNA reads as TGTGCCAGCAGTTACAAAGGCGGCAGGACGAATGAAAAACTGTTTTTT. This codes for CASSYKGGRTNEKLFF.

The chain uses TRBV6-5 and TRBJ1-4; D not certain. V was cut by 2 bases and J by 4 bases, with 8 bases left in between. The CDR3 covers 14 residues. Germline assignment: CDR1 MNHEY and CDR2 SVGAGI. CDR3 loop: CASSYQNSNEKLFF. DNA of the CDR3: TGTGCCAGCAGTTACCAAAACAGTAATGAAAAACTGTTTTTT.

The V call is TRBV5-1, the J call TRBJ2-1; TRBD2 matches 12 bases. Trimming cost V 4 bases and J 5 bases; bases outside gene matches: 4. Germline V lookup: CDR1 SGHRS, CDR2 YFSETQ. The CDR3 totals 15 residues. CDR3 loop: CASSLAGGPDNEQFF. The CDR3 DNA reads as TGCGCCAGCAGCCTAGCGGGGGGGCCCGACAATGAGCAGTTCTTC.

The chain recombines TRBV24-1 with TRBJ1-5, with 9 bases aligning to TRBD1. The CDR3 contains 17 residues. V was pared by 9 bases and J by 1 base, with 12 bases of the junction left unmatched. The germline V gene has CDR1 KGHDR and CDR2 SFDVKD. CDR3 protein: CATPRPNRGPSNQPQHF. CDR3 DNA: TGTGCCACCCCGCGCCCAAACAGGGGGCCGAGCAATCAGCCCCAGCATTTT.

The rearrangement links TRBV5-1 to TRBJ1-3; D remains unclear. The V gene lost 0 bases and the J gene lost 1 base, with 11 bases spanning the gap. The germline gives CDR1 SGHRS, CDR2 YFSETQ. This CDR3 comprises 16 residues. CDR3 sequence: CASSLDGLGSGNTIYF. In nucleotides, the CDR3 is TGCGCCAGCAGCTTGGACGGTCTGGGATCTGGAAACACCATATATTTT.

The rearrangement joins TRBV28 to TRBJ2-7, with D tentatively TRBD1 or TRBD2 (6 bases each). Deletions cut 3 bases from V and 3 bases from J, with 12 bases between. The CDR3 has 14 amino acids. Germline V CDR1 and CDR2: MDHEN, SYDVKM. CDR3 region: CASSLGGKVYEQYF. CDR3 in DNA: TGTGCCAGCAGTTTGGGGGGCAAGGTCTACGAGCAGTACTTC. The whole variable domain, filled in from reference TRBV28 and TRBJ2-7, reads DVKVTQSSRYLVKRTGEKVFLECVQDMDHENMFWYRQDPGLGLRLIYFSYDVKMKEKGDIPEGYSVSREKKERFSLILESASTNQTSMYLCASSLGGKVYEQYFGPGTRLTVT.

The rearrangement uses TRBV7-9 and TRBJ1-4; no firm D call. The CDR3 is 13 amino acids. Germline loops: CDR1 SEHNR, CDR2 FQNEAQ (reference sequence). V was trimmed by 5 bases and J by 8 bases, leaving 12 bases between them. The CDR3 here is CASSPRLGEKLFF. CDR3 sequence (DNA): TGTGCCAGCAGCCCCCGGCTGGGGGAAAAACTGTTTTTT.

This sequence joins TRBV19 and TRBJ1-2; D perhaps matches TRBD1 (5 bases). Germline CDR1 is LNHDA and CDR2 is SQIVND (reference sequence). V was pared by 5 bases and J by 7 bases, with 14 bases between. This CDR3 is built from 13 residues. The CDR3 loop reads CASSDQGSRGYTF. The DNA of the CDR3 is TGTGCCAGTAGTGACCAGGGCAGCCGTGGCTACACCTTC.

This CDR3 reads CASSLGRGRSGNTIYF. CDR3 bases: TGTGCCAGCAGCTTAGGTCGGGGGAGGAGTGGAAACACCATATATTTT. The rearrangement joins TRBV7-6 to TRBJ1-3; D is perhaps TRBD1 (5 bases). There are 16 residues in the CDR3. Germline CDR1 SGHVS, CDR2 FNYEAQ. The V and J ends lost 1 base and 3 bases respectively, with 13 bases between them.

The chain couples TRBV24-1 to TRBJ1-2; 9 bases fit TRBD1. V trimming: 4 bases; J trimming: 7 bases; junction bases outside the gene matches: 12. This CDR3 contains 16 residues. Germline CDR1 KGHDR, CDR2 SFDVKD. The CDR3 sequence: CATSDALTGGGSGYTF. CDR3 nucleotide sequence: TGTGCCACCAGTGACGCGCTCACAGGGGGCGGGAGTGGCTACACCTTC.